This T cell receptor beta chain derives from a study of cytomegalovirus exposure and HLA in healthy donors. This clone has only one observation. CDR1 and CDR2 from the germline V gene are MNHEY and SMNVEV (reference sequence). This CDR3 has 15 residues. J lost 6 bases, V lost 3 bases, and 6 bases had no gene match. Data came from immunoSEQ multiplex PCR; TCRdb stores just in-frame clones and leaves some out. This table holds approximately 160,000 clones, 91% found once. Sample: PBMCs. This sequence originates from a woman younger than 30 in good health and CMV-seropositive. The chain has TRBV27 and TRBJ2-1; 9 bases are a match to TRBD2. The CDR3 region is CASSFFSGLANEQFF. For the CDR3, the DNA is TGTGCCAGCAGTTTCTTTTCGGGACTAGCCAATGAGCAGTTCTTC.